This T cell receptor beta chain was captured by sequencing in a study of blood T cell repertoires in COVID-19. CDR1 SGHDT and CDR2 YYEEEE come from the germline V gene. This CDR3 spans 15 amino acids. V gave up 0 bases and J gave up 7 bases; unmatched junction bases: 6. Ages ranged from about 18 to 89 years, with residence in 24 US areas. Clinical history reported by participants formed the basis on which cohorts were assigned. Authors' analysis steps: Nucleated cell number was recorded as an estimate derived from reference gene primer amplification. Only in-frame clones appear in the TCRdb table, and some are missing; sequencing was by immunoSEQ multiplex PCR. V and J calls and clone size are copied from that table; D and trimming were computed from the DNA. The table records a few hundred thousand clones, approximately 86% of them present only once.

The TCR originated in a woman aged 30 to 39 who had been exposed to COVID-19. The chain combines TRBV5-6 with TRBJ2-3; 9 nucleotides agree with TRBD2. Material for sequencing was PBMCs or T cells enriched from blood (not recorded which). CDR3: CASSLGGGARNTQYF. The CDR3 DNA reads TGTGCCAGCAGCTTGGGCGGGGGGGCGAGAAATACGCAGTATTTT. The variable domain in full, completed from reference TRBV5-6 and TRBJ2-3, reads DAGVTQSPTHLIKTRGQQVTLRCSPKSGHDTVSWYQQALGQGPQFIFQYYEEEERQRGNFPDRFSGHQFPNYSSELNVNALLLGDSALYLCASSLGGGARNTQYFGPGTRLTVL.